Shown below are 20 T cell receptor beta chains from a single sample sequenced in a study of T-cell reconstitution after alpha-beta-depleted transplantation in children. A library of TCRbeta sequences, prepared with unique molecular identifiers, was generated. Using its own MiXCR run on the PCR reads, TCRdb lists one record per CDR3 protein. The data hold around 700,000 distinct CDR3 sequences, with around 12% observed a single time. The specimen was PBMCs, collected before TCRalphabeta/CD19-depleted stem cell transplant. Receptor source: a girl aged 2 to 10 with congenital amegakaryocytic thrombocytopenia, due to receive a stem cell transplant.

The gene calls are TRBV7-9 and TRBJ2-1; the D is unclear. The V and J ends lost 3 bases and 4 bases respectively, with 7 bases between them. In germline, CDR1 is SEHNR, CDR2 FQNEAQ (reference sequence). The CDR3 covers 13 residues. The CDR3, as DNA: TGTGCCAGCAGCTTGGTCATATACAATGAGCAGTTCTTC. As protein: CASSLVIYNEQFF.

This clonotype was seen ten or more times. The chain joins TRBV12-3 or TRBV12-4 to TRBJ2-5; 7 bases map to TRBD2. Germline trimming cut 5 bases from V and 1 base from J; bases unmatched to any gene: 4. The CDR3 totals 14 residues. CDR3 nucleotide sequence: TGTGCCAGCAGTCTACTAGCGACCCAAGAGACCCAGTACTTC. Translating gives CASSLLATQETQYF.

This clonotype was observed a few times. V is TRBV9 and J is TRBJ1-2; D call uncertain. The V end lost 0 bases, the J end lost 6 bases, and 15 bases lay between the germline ends. The CDR3 is 15 amino acids. CDR1 SGDLS and CDR2 YYNGEE come from the germline V gene. CDR3 coding DNA: TGTGCCAGCAGCGTAGCTACGTGGGCAGAAAATGGCTACACCTTC. It translates to CASSVATWAENGYTF.

This clonotype was counted ten times or more. In nucleotides, the CDR3 is TGCAGTGCTATACGACTAGCGGGAAGCACAGATACGCAGTATTTT. Translating it yields CSAIRLAGSTDTQYF. The chain employs TRBV20-1 and TRBJ2-3; 11 bases map to TRBD2. The J segment lost 0 bases and the V segment lost 4 bases, leaving 3 bases of the junction unmatched. Germline assignment: CDR1 DFQATT and CDR2 SNEGSKA (reference sequence). This CDR3 spans 15 amino acids.

The chain is built from TRBV20-1 and TRBJ2-7; 12 bases line up with TRBD2. Trimming took 3 bases from V and 5 from J; bases not matched to a gene: 23. Germline-derived CDR1 and CDR2 are DFQATT and SNEGSKA (reference sequence). This CDR3 spans 20 amino acids. CDR3 bases: TGCAGTGCTAGGGAATTACGGGACAGGTGGACTAGCGGGATCCCAGACGAGCAGTACTTC. Its translation is CSARELRDRWTSGIPDEQYF.

This sequence joins TRBV7-9 and TRBJ2-7; D call uncertain. Germline V lookup: CDR1 SEHNR, CDR2 FQNEAQ (reference sequence). The CDR3 sequence is 13 residues long. Trimming cost V 3 bases and J 4 bases, with 10 bases left between them. The CDR3 spells CASSFHGRYEQYF. DNA of the CDR3: TGTGCCAGCAGCTTTCATGGTCGTTACGAGCAGTACTTC.

This clonotype showed up many times. Written as DNA, the CDR3 is TGCAGTGCCCGGGACTCTCCTAATGAAAAACTGTTTTTT. Translated: CSARDSPNEKLFF. This sequence joins TRBV20-1 and TRBJ1-4, with D perhaps matching TRBD1 (5 bases). This CDR3 has 13 amino acids. The V end lost 6 bases, the J end lost 3 bases, and 11 bases lay between the germline ends. Looked up from germline, CDR1 is DFQATT and CDR2 is SNEGSKA (reference sequence).

This clonotype has more than one count but fewer than ten. The chain is built from TRBV5-4 and TRBJ2-2; 7 bases are a match to TRBD1. The CDR3 covers 17 residues. Trimming removed 1 base from V and 1 base from J; junction bases left unmatched: 7. Germline CDR1 reads SGHNT; CDR2 reads YYREEE (reference sequence). The CDR3 DNA follows: TGTGCCAGCAGCTTGTCTGCCGACAGGGTGAACACCGGGGAGCTGTTTTTT. Its translation is CASSLSADRVNTGELFF.

This clonotype was detected ten times or more. V gene TRBV20-1 combines with J gene TRBJ2-7; TRBD2 might be the D (5 bases). With 0 bases removed from V and 4 bases from J, the gap between germline ends came to 16 bases. CDR1 is DFQATT, CDR2 SNEGSKA, per germline (reference sequence). This CDR3 has 15 residues. This CDR3 reads CSAREGSGYLYEQYF. The CDR3 DNA reads TGCAGTGCTAGAGAAGGCAGCGGATATTTGTACGAGCAGTACTTC.

This clonotype was counted ten times or more. The J gene is TRBJ2-5, the V gene TRBV20-1; 9 bases agree with TRBD1. After removal of 6 bases from V and 3 bases from J, the junction contained 8 bases not matched to a gene. The CDR3 contains 14 residues. CDR1 DFQATT and CDR2 SNEGSKA come from the germline V gene (reference sequence). In DNA, the CDR3 is TGCAGTGCCCCCCTGGGACAGGGAAAAGAGACCCAGTACTTC. Its translation is CSAPLGQGKETQYF.

This clonotype occurred many times. The V call is TRBV27, the J call TRBJ2-7; 7 nucleotides match TRBD2. The germline CDR1 and CDR2 sequences are MNHEY and SMNVEV (reference sequence). CDR3 length: 14 amino acids. V shed 6 bases and J 7 bases; nucleotides not matched to a gene: 12. The CDR3 is CASSGTMGSGEQYF. As DNA, the CDR3 is TGTGCCAGCAGCGGGACTATGGGCTCAGGAGAGCAGTACTTC.

In this sample, this clonotype turned up many times. The chain employs TRBV20-1 and TRBJ2-3, with TRBD2 matching over 15 bases. Looked up from germline, CDR1 is DFQATT and CDR2 is SNEGSKA (reference sequence). V trimming: 0 bases; J trimming: 5 bases; junction bases outside the gene matches: 9. The CDR3 length is 18 residues. The CDR3 DNA reads TGCAGTGCTAGAGATGTCGCGGGACTAGCGGGAGGTAGAGATACGCAGTATTTT. It encodes CSARDVAGLAGGRDTQYF.

The chain combines TRBV20-1 with TRBJ2-5, with D possibly TRBD2 on 5 matching bases. The CDR3 extends over 14 amino acids. CDR1 is DFQATT, CDR2 SNEGSKA, per germline (reference sequence). Trimming took 4 bases from V and 5 from J, leaving 17 bases between them. CDR3 amino acids: CSAKGWASGETQYF. The CDR3 coding sequence is TGCAGTGCTAAGGGTTGGGCTTCGGGGGAGACCCAGTACTTC.

The chain uses TRBV2 and TRBJ2-7, with TRBD1 as a possible D gene (6 bases). Germline lookup yields CDR1 SNHLY and CDR2 FYNNEI. Trimming stripped 7 bases from V and 0 bases from J, with 13 bases between. The CDR3 consists of 14 residues. This CDR3 reads CASTERGSSYEQYF. CDR3 sequence (DNA): TGTGCCAGCACCGAAAGGGGGTCCTCCTACGAGCAGTACTTC.

V usage is TRBV2 and J usage is TRBJ2-1; the D is unclear. The germline CDR1 and CDR2 sequences are SNHLY and FYNNEI. The CDR3 covers 15 residues. Trimming took 0 bases from V and 3 from J, leaving 9 bases between them. The CDR3 nucleotides are TGTGCCAGCAGTGAAGCGCTTCTTAGCTACAATGAGCAGTTCTTC. This sequence encodes CASSEALLSYNEQFF.

This clonotype was counted at least ten times. V is TRBV15 and J is TRBJ1-1; no definite D call. CDR3 length: 13 amino acids. Germline assignment: CDR1 LNHNV and CDR2 YYDKDF (reference sequence). Trimming took off 3 bases at V and 7 bases at J, with 12 bases between the two ends. The CDR3 bases are TGTGCCACCAGCAGGTCAGTTAAGGATGAAGCTTTCTTT. Protein sequence: CATSRSVKDEAFF.

About this clonotype itself: The junction does not match germline at one end; this may be a read error. The rearrangement uses TRBV20-1 and TRBJ2-7; no firm D call. Germline assignment: CDR1 DFQATT and CDR2 SNEGSKA (reference sequence). The CDR3 is 14 residues long. The CDR3 DNA follows: TGCAGTGCTAATAAGGGCAGGCCTCCCTACGAGCAGTCCTTC. This translates into CSANKGRPPYEQSF.

This clonotype was seen at least ten times. This sequence joins TRBV4-1 and TRBJ2-1; 13 nucleotides agree with TRBD2. Trimming took 0 bases from V and 12 from J; bases not matched to a gene: 8. The germline V gene encodes CDR1 MGHRA and CDR2 YSYEKL. The CDR3 totals 16 residues. Here the CDR3 reads CASSQETSGRAHWQFF. The CDR3 region has the DNA TGCGCCAGCAGCCAAGAAACTAGCGGGAGGGCACATTGGCAGTTCTTC.

Turning to this clonotype: A clone one base away is much larger, so this may be a read error. Because it lacks the conserved phenylalanine or tryptophan at the end, this CDR3 is likely a read error. This chain links TRBV20-1 with TRBJ2-3; D not certain. CDR3 size: 13 residues. The germline CDR1 and CDR2 sequences are DFQATT and SNEGSKA (reference sequence). The V and J ends lost 4 bases and 5 bases respectively, with 13 bases between them. CDR3 nucleotide sequence: TGCAGTGCTACCTACTACGAGTTAGATACGCAGTATCTT. It specifies CSATYYELDTQYL.

Of note for this clonotype: A much larger clone is a single base away; this may be a read error. The limits of the CDR3 on the DNA are not certain, so only TCRdb's listed CDR3 is given. The chain couples TRBV29-1 to TRBJ2-7. The CDR3 extends over 13 residues, inclusive of both ends. Germline CDR1 is SQVTM and CDR2 is ANQGSEA. CDR3 region: CSVGAGSSYEQSF.